These 14 T cell receptor beta chains were sequenced from one sample in a study of radiotherapy plus CTLA-4 blockade in lung cancer. Here immunoSEQ multiplex PCR was the method, and the copy in TCRdb shows in-frame clones only, minus some. The sample records tens of thousands of clones, roughly 80% being singletons. Sequencing was performed on peripheral blood, taken from a patient treated with radiotherapy plus ipilimumab. The receptors here all came from a human donor with non-small cell lung cancer who had stable disease on radiotherapy plus ipilimumab.

The J gene is TRBJ2-3, the V gene TRBV18; the match to TRBD1 covers 9 bases. CDR3 length equals 18 residues. CDR1 KGHSH and CDR2 LQKENI come from the germline V gene. The V gene end was trimmed by 4 bases and the J gene end by 6 bases; junction bases not matched to a gene: 17. CDR3 coding DNA: TGTGCCAGCTCACGAATAACAGGGGGCGTAGGGCCTCCGGATACGCAGTATTTT. As protein: CASSRITGGVGPPDTQYF.

The chain joins TRBV5-1 to TRBJ2-6; D remains unclear. CDR3 length equals 16 residues. Germline V gene sequence: CDR1 SGHRS, CDR2 YFSETQ. Between the trimmed V and J ends, which lost 4 bases and 1 base, there was a span of 12 bases. CDR3 coding DNA: TGCGCCAGCAGCAACGGACCGATTTCTGGGGCCAACGTCCTGACTTTC. This sequence encodes CASSNGPISGANVLTF.

The V gene is TRBV19, the J gene TRBJ2-5; D might be TRBD2 (5 bases). Germline V gene lookup returns CDR1 LNHDA and CDR2 SQIVND (reference sequence). V was clipped by 4 bases and J by 5 bases, with 20 bases between them. CDR3 size: 16 residues. CDR3 residues: CASSTPRGSLRETQYF. As DNA, the CDR3 is TGTGCCAGTAGTACTCCCCGGGGTAGCTTAAGGGAGACCCAGTACTTC. Drawing the rest from reference TRBV19 and TRBJ2-5, the complete variable domain is DGGITQSPKYLFRKEGQNVTLSCEQNLNHDAMYWYRQDPGQGLRLIYYSQIVNDFQKGDIAEGYSVSREKKESFPLTVTSAQKNPTAFYLCASSTPRGSLRETQYFGPGTRLLVL.

The chain carries TRBV6-5 and TRBJ1-4, with D tentatively TRBD1 (5 bases). Germline loops: CDR1 MNHEY, CDR2 SVGAGI. The CDR3 covers 14 residues. Trimming stripped 4 bases from V and 9 bases from J, with 15 bases between. The CDR3 region is CASSSPGRNKKLFF. DNA for the CDR3: TGTGCCAGCAGTTCCCCAGGGCGAAATAAAAAACTGTTTTTT.

This clone occurred a few times. V usage is TRBV10-3 and J usage is TRBJ1-1; possibly TRBD1 for D (6 bases). V lost 8 bases and J lost 1, with 20 bases in between. The V gene's germline CDR1 is ENHRY and CDR2 SYGVKD. The CDR3 covers 16 residues. The CDR3, as DNA: TGTGCCATCGCCGATGTACAGGGTACGCCGAACACTGAAGCTTTCTTT. Protein product: CAIADVQGTPNTEAFF.

This clone has only a few counts. This chain uses TRBV9 with TRBJ1-2; D is unresolved. CDR3 size: 13 residues. The germline V and J ends were trimmed by 4 bases and 6 bases, with 13 bases remaining between them. The germline CDR1 and CDR2 sequences are SGDLS and YYNGEE. In DNA, the CDR3 is TGTGCCAGCAGCCCCGGGAGGGCGGATGGCTACACCTTC. It yields the protein CASSPGRADGYTF. Combining the CDR3 with reference TRBV9 and TRBJ1-2 gives the whole variable domain DSGVTQTPKHLITATGQRVTLRCSPRSGDLSVYWYQQSLDQGLQFLIQYYNGEERAKGNILERFSAQQFPDLHSELNLSSLELGDSALYFCASSPGRADGYTFGSGTRLTVV.

The chain employs TRBV10-2 and TRBJ2-2; 7 positions agree with TRBD2. The CDR3 extends over 18 amino acids. Germline-derived CDR1 and CDR2 are WSHSY and SAAADI. J lost 1 base, V lost 4 bases, and 12 bases had no gene match. CDR3 sequence (DNA): TGCGCCAGCAGTGGGACTAGTTCCCAAGCAGGGAACACCGGGGAGCTGTTTTTT. Amino acids: CASSGTSSQAGNTGELFF.

This clone has a single count. The chain combines TRBV6-1 with TRBJ1-5, with D hard to call. The germline V gene encodes CDR1 MNHNS and CDR2 SASEGT. This CDR3 has 14 residues. The V gene lost 6 bases and the J gene lost 9 bases, with 18 bases spanning the gap. The CDR3 nucleotides read TGTGCCAGCAGAGGCCGGGGTTTGCGTCGGCCCCAGCATTTT. Encoded protein: CASRGRGLRRPQHF.

The chain combines TRBV6-4 with TRBJ2-1; TRBD1 agrees at 9 bases. Germline V gene data show CDR1 as MRHNA and CDR2 as SNTAGT. With V trimmed by 0 bases and J by 3 bases, 3 bases remained unmatched. CDR3 size: 16 residues. The CDR3 sequence: CASSDSGTGSYNEQFF. CDR3 sequence (DNA): TGTGCCAGCAGTGACTCTGGGACAGGGAGCTACAATGAGCAGTTCTTC.

This chain joins TRBV18 and TRBJ2-7, with a tentative D call TRBD2 (6 bases). V gave up 0 bases and J gave up 0 bases, with 9 bases separating them. Germline CDR1 KGHSH, CDR2 LQKENI. The CDR3 runs 15 residues. The CDR3: CASSPPAGFSYEQYF. The CDR3, as DNA: TGTGCCAGCTCACCACCGGCGGGATTCTCCTACGAGCAGTACTTC.

The chain carries TRBV9 and TRBJ1-2; 7 bases are shared with TRBD1. CDR1 is SGDLS and CDR2 is YYNGEE in the germline V gene. This CDR3 is 13 amino acids long. Unmatched junction bases numbered 8, after V lost 3 bases and J lost 9 bases. As DNA, the CDR3 is TGTGCCAGCAGCGCAAGCACAGGGGTAAGCTACACCTTC. The encoded protein is CASSASTGVSYTF.

The chain employs TRBV19 and TRBJ2-7, with 10 bases identical to TRBD1. This CDR3 is 15 amino acids long. The germline V gene has CDR1 LNHDA and CDR2 SQIVND (reference sequence). Losses at the gene ends were 6 bases for V and 4 bases for J; bases not matched to a gene: 9. The DNA for the CDR3 is TGTGCCAGTAGGTCCCCCGGACAGGGGGAATACGAGCAGTACTTC. Its translation: CASRSPGQGEYEQYF.

The CDR3 loop reads CASSSDISGNTIYF. The CDR3 nucleotides are TGCGCCAGCAGCTCGGACATATCCGGAAACACCATATATTTT. This chain joins TRBV5-1 and TRBJ1-3; tentative D call: TRBD1 (5 bases). V was shortened by 3 bases and J by 4 bases, with 11 bases between the two germline ends. This CDR3 is built from 14 residues. Germline CDR1 is SGHRS and CDR2 is YFSETQ.

This clone was seen a single time. The chain carries TRBV10-2 and TRBJ2-2; D might be TRBD2 (6 bases). The CDR3 covers 13 residues. CDR1 is WSHSY, CDR2 SAAADI, per germline. Trimming removed 7 bases from V and 4 bases from J, with 10 bases in between. The chain's CDR3 is CASTAGLTGELFF. In DNA form, the CDR3 reads TGCGCCAGCACGGCGGGGCTCACCGGGGAGCTGTTTTTT.